The rows below give T cell receptor beta chains drawn from one sample of a study of control samples from healthy donors and cancer patients. Produced via immunoSEQ multiplex PCR; TCRdb's table is partial and in-frame only. The sample carries under 200,000 clones, 93% recorded once. Sequences were obtained from blood. The receptor source for this set is a woman aged 60 to 75 in good health. Each CDR3 is given with its conserved first and last residue. Fields, in order: V gene, CDR3 protein.

>TRBV6-5
CASSYRGWGAPRGYTF
>TRBV6-5
CASTWGEGASGELFF
>TRBV6-2/TRBV6-3
CASSPNGAGNYGYTF
>TRBV11-2
CASSLVPRGYTGELFF
>TRBV19
CASSIPKLAGYEQFF
>TRBV6-1
CASSEAVGVAQPQHF
>TRBV2
CASSVTQGTEAFF
>TRBV20-1
CSASGGGAAFF
>TRBV11-2
CASSFQVDYEQYF
>TRBV6-1
CASSDWNKLAKNIQYF
>TRBV5-1
CASTYSGGARGETQYF
>TRBV11-3
CASSAGQGRSDTGELFF
>TRBV14
CASSRNRGNTDTQYF
>TRBV9
CASSVVGKNTEAFF
>TRBV19
CASTVGTGNNPPQHF
>TRBV5-1
CASSPGRNPSGNTIYF
>TRBV5-1
CASRPSLEGVGYTF
>TRBV2
CASSPLGGANTGELFF
>TRBV6-2/TRBV6-3
CASSYWYEQYF
>TRBV25-1
CASSEWTRKGYTF
>TRBV6-5
CASSLSENTEAFF
>TRBV5-6
CASSFQPTGGAYGYTF
>TRBV9
CASSVEGNEKLFF
>TRBV20-1
CSANRNYGYTF
>TRBV4-3
CASSTGRQTGELFF
>TRBV29-1
CSGLAHVDTEAFF
>TRBV12-3/TRBV12-4
CASNPGDSRIYTF
>TRBV11-3
CASSLRSGGAADTQYF
>TRBV10-3
CAISVEGANSPLHF
>TRBV7-3
CASSLEGGMSGQPQHF
>TRBV25-1
CASGAVGTGMRTEAFF
>TRBV5-1
CASSLGPGAYNEQFF
>TRBV6-2/TRBV6-3
CASSYSIPGRQEPQHF
>TRBV4-2
CASSQDTSGGTTSTDTQYF
>TRBV18
CASSPSVLGLGINTEAFF
>TRBV7-2
CASSLVGGRPDTQYF
>TRBV30
CAWSPMTGGTDNSPLHF
>TRBV7-3
CASSAASNGQFF
>TRBV5-1
CASSFIPNTDTQYF
>TRBV6-6
CASSPRQNTEAFF
>TRBV18
CASSEDRNQPQHF
>TRBV15
CATSLYSGNQPQHF
>TRBV15
CATSSGQGDYGYTF
>TRBV7-8
CASSRTDYSSYEQYF
>TRBV27
CASSLYGLSNQPQHF
>TRBV7-6
CASSLNPGTGVNEKLFF
>TRBV27
CASSFQGRNTEAFF
>TRBV5-1
CASSWGGTGGSEQYF
>TRBV7-9
CASSLDLAGSTDTQYF
>TRBV18
CASSPTDGQGNNEKLFF
>TRBV19
CASSIYGDRGQETQYF
>TRBV12-5
CASVQQLPYTEAFF
>TRBV19
CASWGGNSPLHF